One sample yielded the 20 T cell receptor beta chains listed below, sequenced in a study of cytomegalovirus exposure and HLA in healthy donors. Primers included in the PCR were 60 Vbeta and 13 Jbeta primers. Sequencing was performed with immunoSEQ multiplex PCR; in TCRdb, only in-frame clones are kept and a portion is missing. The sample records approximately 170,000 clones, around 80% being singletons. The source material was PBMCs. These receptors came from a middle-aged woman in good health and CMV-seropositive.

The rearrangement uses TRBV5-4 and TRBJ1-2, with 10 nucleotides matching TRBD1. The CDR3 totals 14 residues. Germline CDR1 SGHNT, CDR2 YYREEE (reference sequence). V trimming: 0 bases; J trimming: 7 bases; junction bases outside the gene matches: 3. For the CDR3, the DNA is TGTGCCAGCAGCTTGGGACAGGGGGCCAGTGGCTACACCTTC. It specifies CASSLGQGASGYTF.

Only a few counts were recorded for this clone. The CDR3 spells CAWSVVRNRNTIYF. CDR3 DNA: TGTGCCTGGAGTGTAGTGAGAAATAGAAACACCATATATTTT. The chain recombines TRBV30 with TRBJ1-3; D is unresolved. The CDR3 runs to 14 residues. The ends were cut back, 0 bases at V and 5 bases at J, with 11 bases in the middle. Germline-derived CDR1 and CDR2 are GTSNPN and SVGIG (reference sequence). The variable domain in full, with the rest retrieved from reference TRBV30 and TRBJ1-3, is SQTIHQWPATLVQPVGSPLSLECTVEGTSNPNLYWYRQAAGRGLQLLFYSVGIGQISSEVPQNLSASRPQDRQFILSSKKLLLSDSGFYLCAWSVVRNRNTIYFGEGSWLTVV.

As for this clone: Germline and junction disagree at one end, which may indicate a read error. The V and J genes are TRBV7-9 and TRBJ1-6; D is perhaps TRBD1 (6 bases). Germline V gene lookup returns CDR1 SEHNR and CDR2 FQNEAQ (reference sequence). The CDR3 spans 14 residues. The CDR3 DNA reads TGTTCCAGCAGCATCGGGGACACCCATTCACCCCTCCACTTT. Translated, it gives CSSSIGDTHSPLHF.

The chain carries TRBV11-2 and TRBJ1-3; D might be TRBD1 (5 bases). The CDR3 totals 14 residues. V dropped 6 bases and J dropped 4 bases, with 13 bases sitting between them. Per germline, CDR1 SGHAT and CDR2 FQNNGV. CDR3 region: CASSMERGGNTIYF. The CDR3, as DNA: TGTGCCAGCAGTATGGAGCGGGGGGGAAACACCATATATTTT.

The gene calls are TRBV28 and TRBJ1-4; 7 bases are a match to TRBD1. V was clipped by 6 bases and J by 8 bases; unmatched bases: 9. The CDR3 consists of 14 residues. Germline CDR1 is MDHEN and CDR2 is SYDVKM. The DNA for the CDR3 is TGTGCCAGCAGCCGCCCAGGGGGGAGCGAAAAACTGTTTTTT. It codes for CASSRPGGSEKLFF.

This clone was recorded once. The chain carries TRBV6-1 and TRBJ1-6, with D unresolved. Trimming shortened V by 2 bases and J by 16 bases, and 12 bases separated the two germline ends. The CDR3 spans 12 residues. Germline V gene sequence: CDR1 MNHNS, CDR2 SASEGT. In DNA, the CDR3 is TGTGCCAGCAGTGAACCGGGTACCAATCTCCACTTT. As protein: CASSEPGTNLHF.

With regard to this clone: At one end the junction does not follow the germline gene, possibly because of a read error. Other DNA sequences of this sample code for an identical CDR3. The CDR3 sequence: CASSYSAGLSGDEQYF. Here the CDR3 DNA reads TGTGCCAGCAGCTACTCGGCAGGTTTAAGTGGTGACGAGCAGTACTTC. The chain is built from TRBV6-5 and TRBJ2-7; D is unresolved. The V gene's germline CDR1 is MNHEY and CDR2 SVGAGI. The CDR3 runs 16 residues.

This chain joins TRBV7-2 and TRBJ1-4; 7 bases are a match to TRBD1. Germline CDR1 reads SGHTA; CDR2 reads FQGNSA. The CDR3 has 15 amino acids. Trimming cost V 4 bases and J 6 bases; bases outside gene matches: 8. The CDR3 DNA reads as TGTGCCAGCAGCTCCGACGGCAGGGGGGATGAAAAACTGTTTTTT. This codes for CASSSDGRGDEKLFF.

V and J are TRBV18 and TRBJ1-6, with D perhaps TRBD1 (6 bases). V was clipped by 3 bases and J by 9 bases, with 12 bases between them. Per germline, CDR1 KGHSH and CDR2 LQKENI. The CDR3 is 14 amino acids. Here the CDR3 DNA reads TGTGCCAGCTCACCCCCGACAGGCTTTTCACCCCTCCACTTT. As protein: CASSPPTGFSPLHF.

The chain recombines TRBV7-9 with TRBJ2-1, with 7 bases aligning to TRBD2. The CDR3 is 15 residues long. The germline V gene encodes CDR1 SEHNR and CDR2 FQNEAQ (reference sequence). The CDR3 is CSISRGGVGLNEQFF. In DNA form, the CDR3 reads TGTTCCATATCTCGCGGGGGTGTCGGTCTAAATGAGCAGTTCTTC.

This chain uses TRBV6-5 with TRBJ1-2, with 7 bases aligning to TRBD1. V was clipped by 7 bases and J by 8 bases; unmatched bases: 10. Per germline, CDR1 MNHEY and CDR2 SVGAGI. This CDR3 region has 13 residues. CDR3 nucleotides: TGTGCCAGCACAGAAAACAGGGGTGGAGGCTACACCTTC. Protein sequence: CASTENRGGGYTF.

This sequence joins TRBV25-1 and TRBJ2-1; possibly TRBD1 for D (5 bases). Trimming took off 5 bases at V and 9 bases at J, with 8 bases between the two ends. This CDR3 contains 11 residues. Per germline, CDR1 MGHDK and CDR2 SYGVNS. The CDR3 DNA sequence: TGTGCCAGCAGTCCAGGGTTTGAGCAGTTCTTC. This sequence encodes CASSPGFEQFF.

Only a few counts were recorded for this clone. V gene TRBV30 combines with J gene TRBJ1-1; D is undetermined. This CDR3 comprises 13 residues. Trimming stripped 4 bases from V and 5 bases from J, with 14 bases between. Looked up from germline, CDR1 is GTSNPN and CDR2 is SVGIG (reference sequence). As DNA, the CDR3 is TGTGCCTGGATCGGCCAGGTCTTAACTGAAGCTTTCTTT. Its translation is CAWIGQVLTEAFF.

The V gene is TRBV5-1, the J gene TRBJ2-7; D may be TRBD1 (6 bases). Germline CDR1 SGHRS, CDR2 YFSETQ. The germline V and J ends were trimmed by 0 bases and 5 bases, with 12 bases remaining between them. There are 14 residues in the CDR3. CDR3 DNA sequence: TGCGCCAGCAGCTTGGATCCAGGGGAAGACGAGCAGTACTTC. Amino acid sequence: CASSLDPGEDEQYF.

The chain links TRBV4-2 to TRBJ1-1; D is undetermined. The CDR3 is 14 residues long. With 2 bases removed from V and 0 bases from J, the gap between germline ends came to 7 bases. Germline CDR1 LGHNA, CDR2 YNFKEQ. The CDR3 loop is CASSQTEMNTEAFF. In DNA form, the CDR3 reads TGTGCCAGCAGCCAAACAGAGATGAACACTGAAGCTTTCTTT.

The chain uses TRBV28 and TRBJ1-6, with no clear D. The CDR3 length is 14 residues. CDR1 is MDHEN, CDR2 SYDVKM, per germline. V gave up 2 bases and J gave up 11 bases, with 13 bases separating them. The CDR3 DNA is TGTGCCAGCAGTTTAGGCGGTAATAAGACACCCCTCCACTTT. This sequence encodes CASSLGGNKTPLHF.

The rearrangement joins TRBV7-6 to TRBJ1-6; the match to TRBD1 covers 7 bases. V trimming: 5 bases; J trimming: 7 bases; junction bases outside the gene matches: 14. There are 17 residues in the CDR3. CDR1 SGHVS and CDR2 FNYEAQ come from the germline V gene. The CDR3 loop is CASSQTGERGGNSPLHF. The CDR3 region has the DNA TGTGCCAGCAGCCAAACAGGGGAAAGGGGAGGAAATTCACCCCTCCACTTT.

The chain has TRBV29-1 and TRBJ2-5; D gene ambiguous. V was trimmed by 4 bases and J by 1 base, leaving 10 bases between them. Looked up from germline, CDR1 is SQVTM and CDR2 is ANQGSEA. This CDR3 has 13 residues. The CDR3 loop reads CSVVGTIQETQYF. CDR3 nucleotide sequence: TGCAGCGTTGTAGGTACTATCCAAGAGACCCAGTACTTC.

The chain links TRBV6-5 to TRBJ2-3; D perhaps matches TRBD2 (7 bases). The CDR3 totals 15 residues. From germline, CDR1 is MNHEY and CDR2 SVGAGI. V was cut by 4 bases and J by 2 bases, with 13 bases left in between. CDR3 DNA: TGTGCCAGCAGTTTCCAGGGGACTACCACAGATACGCAGTATTTT. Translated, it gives CASSFQGTTTDTQYF.

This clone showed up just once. The CDR3 reads CASSLRTGINTGELFF. CDR3 coding DNA: TGTGCCAGCAGCTTAAGGACAGGCATTAACACCGGGGAGCTGTTTTTT. The V and J genes are TRBV7-2 and TRBJ2-2, with TRBD1 matching over 7 bases. V dropped 2 bases and J dropped 2; count of bases not matched to a gene: 5. Germline CDR1 reads SGHTA; CDR2 reads FQGNSA. The CDR3 is made up of 16 amino acids. Looking up the rest from reference TRBV7-2 and TRBJ2-2 gives the full variable domain: GAGVSQSPSNKVTEKGKDVELRCDPISGHTALYWYRQSLGQGLEFLIYFQGNSAPDKSGLPSDRFSAERTGGSVSTLTIQRTQQEDSAVYLCASSLRTGINTGELFFGEGSRLTVL.